A selection of T cell receptor beta chains follows, all from one sample in a study of T cells after yellow fever vaccination. TCRdb re-analysed the 5' RACE reads in MiXCR, keeping a single row per CDR3 protein. This sample has some 420,000 distinct CDR3 sequences, with over 15% found just once. Source: PBMCs, taken before the yellow fever booster vaccination. These receptors originate from a man aged 18 to 29 who received the YFV17D yellow fever vaccine. Both conserved end residues are part of each CDR3. D genes are given only for firm matches. A clone size is listed for some rows: how often the clone was seen (once, few, many), or a class if it is expanded.

V	size	J	D	CDR3	DNA
TRBV7-2	few	TRBJ2-7	TRBD2	CASSLVGGVYYEQYF	TGTGCCAGCAGCCTAGTCGGGGGGGTATACTACGAGCAGTACTTC
TRBV6-5	few	TRBJ1-5	NA	CASRDSGLSNQPQHF	TGTGCCAGCAGAGACTCGGGTCTTAGCAATCAGCCCCAGCATTTT
TRBV20-1	many	TRBJ2-7	TRBD1	CSAISAGQGGIEQYF	TGCAGTGCCATTAGTGCGGGACAGGGGGGGATCGAGCAGTACTTC
TRBV4-1	NA	TRBJ1-1	NA	CASSSSVLGAAEAFF	TGCGCCAGCAGCTCCAGTGTCTTGGGGGCAGCTGAAGCTTTCTTT
TRBV24-1	NA	TRBJ1-1	NA	CATSDGYTEAFF	TGTGCCACCAGTGATGGGTACACTGAAGCTTTCTTT
TRBV7-2	few	TRBJ1-1	TRBD1	CASSLRDRGKAFF	TGTGCCAGCAGCTTACGGGACAGGGGCAAAGCTTTCTTT
TRBV7-9	NA	TRBJ1-1	NA	CASSPRRVEAFF	TGTGCCAGCAGCCCCCGTCGGGTCGAAGCTTTCTTT
TRBV6-2/TRBV6-3	NA	TRBJ1-2	NA	CASRIGTRGYTF	TGTGCCAGCCGCATTGGGACTCGGGGCTACACCTTC
TRBV6-5	NA	TRBJ2-3	TRBD2	CASSLAGGSYTDTQYF	TGTGCCAGCAGCCTAGCGGGGGGGTCGTACACAGATACGCAGTATTTT
TRBV12-3/TRBV12-4	NA	TRBJ2-7	TRBD1	CASSVIDRDEQYF	TGTGCCAGCAGCGTCATTGACAGGGACGAGCAGTACTTC
TRBV9	few	TRBJ2-2	TRBD1	CASSDRGSTGELFF	TGTGCCAGCAGCGACAGGGGAAGCACCGGGGAGCTGTTTTTT
TRBV24-1	NA	TRBJ2-1	NA	CATSMSLTREQFF	TGTGCCACCAGTATGAGTCTTACGCGGGAGCAGTTCTTC
TRBV14	NA	TRBJ2-7	NA	CASSQGSYAGAYEQYF	TGTGCCAGCAGCCAAGGGAGTTACGCAGGAGCCTACGAGCAGTACTTC
TRBV7-3	NA	TRBJ2-2	NA	CASSSQGIGTGELFF	TGTGCCAGCAGCTCACAGGGTATTGGCACCGGGGAGCTGTTTTTT
TRBV20-1	few	TRBJ2-2	TRBD1	CSVPGQSTGELFF	TGCAGCGTACCGGGACAGTCCACCGGGGAGCTGTTTTTT
TRBV6-5	NA	TRBJ2-3	NA	CASSYAGVSTDTQYF	TGTGCCAGCAGTTACGCCGGGGTCAGCACAGATACGCAGTATTTT
TRBV29-1	few	TRBJ1-1	NA	CSVGASTEAFF	TGCAGCGTTGGGGCATCCACTGAAGCTTTCTTT
TRBV6-5	NA	TRBJ2-3	TRBD2	CASSSSSGPSTDTQYF	TGTGCCAGCAGTTCGTCTAGCGGCCCTAGCACAGATACGCAGTATTTT
TRBV7-8	few	TRBJ2-5	NA	CASSLVASRETQYF	TGTGCCAGCAGCTTGGTAGCGTCTCGGGAGACCCAGTACTTC
TRBV12-3/TRBV12-4	NA	TRBJ1-6	NA	CASRQQGNMRNSPLHF	TGTGCCAGCAGGCAACAGGGAAACATGAGGAATTCACCCCTCCACTTT
TRBV6-1	NA	TRBJ2-7	NA	CASSEARWWEQYF	TGTGCCAGCAGTGAAGCGAGGTGGTGGGAGCAGTACTTC
TRBV6-5	few	TRBJ1-4	NA	CASSYSWARDEKLFF	TGTGCCAGCAGTTACTCGTGGGCCCGGGATGAAAAACTGTTTTTT
TRBV19	NA	TRBJ1-1	TRBD1	CASSGGTGTEAFF	TGTGCCAGTTCAGGGGGGACGGGGACTGAAGCTTTCTTT
TRBV4-3	few	TRBJ2-3	NA	CASSQDPGGETDTQYF	TGCGCCAGCAGCCAAGATCCAGGGGGGGAGACAGATACGCAGTATTTT
TRBV6-6	few	TRBJ2-5	NA	CASRGPLYTQYF	TGTGCCAGCAGGGGCCCCCTTTATACCCAGTACTTC
TRBV7-9	few	TRBJ1-4	NA	CASSSRGEGNEKLFF	TGTGCCAGCAGCTCCAGGGGAGAGGGTAATGAAAAACTGTTTTTT
TRBV5-1	few	TRBJ2-2	NA	CASTLTGPNTGELFF	TGCGCCAGCACCTTGACCGGTCCAAACACCGGGGAGCTGTTTTTT
TRBV10-3	NA	TRBJ2-3	NA	CAISGAGSTDTQYF	TGTGCCATCAGTGGGGCAGGTAGCACAGATACGCAGTATTTT